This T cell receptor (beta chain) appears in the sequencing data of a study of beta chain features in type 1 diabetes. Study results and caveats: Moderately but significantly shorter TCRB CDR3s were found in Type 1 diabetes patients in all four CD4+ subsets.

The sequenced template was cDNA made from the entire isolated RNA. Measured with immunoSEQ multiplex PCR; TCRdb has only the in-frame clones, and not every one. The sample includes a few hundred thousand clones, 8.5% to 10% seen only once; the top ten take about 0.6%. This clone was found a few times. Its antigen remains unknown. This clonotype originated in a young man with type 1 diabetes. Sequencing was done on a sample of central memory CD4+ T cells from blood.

The CDR3 bases are TGTGCCAGCAGTGAAGCGGGCTATCTGGCGACCCAGTACTTC. Protein: CASSEAGYLATQYF. V gene TRBV2 combines with J gene TRBJ2-5; D uncertain. The CDR3 extends over 14 amino acids. Germline V gene lookup returns CDR1 SNHLY and CDR2 FYNNEI. V was cut by 0 bases and J by 7 bases, with 12 bases left in between.